This entry features one T cell receptor (beta chain) sequence. It has no known antigen specificity. A read error may produce the germline difference seen at one junction end. These data belong to a study of regulatory T cells in long-lasting Graves disease (dated by TCRdb to the early 2020s). About the study as a whole: Persistent Graves' disease meant more than 5 years of antithyroid drug treatment with TSH receptor autoantibodies that stayed positive. The study took place in China and was registered as a clinical trial. A total of 35 or so samples were covered by TCR sequencing, comprising some 13 persistent and approximately 20 newly diagnosed Graves' disease patients. Persistent Graves' disease patients were compared with newly diagnosed Graves' disease patients by peripheral blood TCR sequencing and RNA sequencing. Persistent Graves' disease patients in the clinical cohort had taken antithyroid drugs for roughly 10 years on average. Broader findings and caveats from the paper: TRBV28, TRBJ1-2 and TRBJ2-5 were preferentially used in persistent disease, while TRBV20-1 and TRBJ2-1 were favored in newly diagnosed disease. More public clonotypes were shared among persistent patients (roughly 2,900) than among newly diagnosed patients (roughly 1,000). Only the TCR beta chain was sequenced and analyzed. Persistent Graves' disease patients showed lower TCR Shannon entropy and fewer highly expanded clones than newly diagnosed patients, suggesting clonal expansion. Only peripheral blood was studied, because thyroid tissue, the primary lesion, was inaccessible. The small sample size was acknowledged by the authors as a limitation that may reduce accuracy.

Reading from cysteine to phenylalanine, the CDR3 counts 16 amino acids. Only the CDR3 part of the read is kept: 48 bases, read in frame from the first base. For CDR1 and CDR2, the germline V gene (reference sequence) lists SEHNR and FQNEAQ. What the time point label conveys for this sample: persistent/refractory GD, antithyroid drugs over 5 years with positive TRAb. For both TCR sequencing and RNA sequencing, RNA was extracted from PBMCs using TRIzol. The diagnosis of Graves' disease was made according to American Thyroid Association guidelines. The patients came from an endocrinology department in Xi'an, China. Each patient gave roughly 10 milliliters of peripheral blood, collected in an EDTA anticoagulant tube. PBMCs were isolated by Ficoll Paque Plus density gradient separation without further T cell sorting. An Agilent 2100 Bioanalyzer and agarose gel were used to check RNA quality, and a NanoDrop 2000 was used to measure RNA concentration.

The library was built by means of multiplex PCR. Sequencing took place on an Illumina HiSeq 4000. To build TCR beta libraries, CDR3 regions were amplified by Arm-PCR using iRepertoire HTBI primers. PCR products were gel purified before sequencing. Processing in the source paper ran as follows. Gene usage analysis of CDR3 amino acid clonotypes used the roughly 62 TRBV and some 15 TRBJ segments found across samples. Filtered high-quality paired reads were merged into contigs using COPE and FqMerger. BLAST was used to align contigs to the IMGT TRBV, TRBD and TRBJ reference genes, and CDR3 was defined following IMGT. Any clonotype with a frequency above 0.1% was classified as a highly expanded clone. Shannon entropy was used to measure repertoire diversity, and the Gini coefficient was used to measure V-J evenness. Clonotypes shared by more than one individual were considered public. TCRdb took the public reads, trimmed them with fastp at Q25, ran MiXCR for clone calling and kept in-frame beta chains. Identical CDR3 proteins give one entry, which carries the most common genes and DNA. TCRdb assigned the V and J calls; the authors' analysis was not used. Within this sample are fewer than 550,000 distinct CDR3 sequences, with around a fifth of them counted one time only. The ten most abundant clones make up 7% to 9% of the sample.

This clonotype originated in a female donor with Graves disease. The sequence links TRBV7-9 to TRBJ1-1; TRBD1 could be the D gene, as 6 bases match. The sample was peripheral blood mononuclear cells (PBMCs), taken when the disease was refractory, from a patient treated with antithyroid drugs. CDR3 reads: CASRSRETGGNPEAFF. The DNA sequence reads TGTGCCAGCAGATCCAGAGAGACAGGTGGGAACCCTGAAGCTTTCTTT.